A selection of T cell receptor beta chains follows, all from one sample in a study of cytomegalovirus exposure and HLA in healthy donors. Some clones are missing from TCRdb's copy, which holds only in-frame ones; the method was immunoSEQ multiplex PCR. The data hold roughly 170,000 clones, with 70% to 85% observed a single time. Material for sequencing was PBMCs. The receptors derive from a girl aged 2-10 years in good health and CMV-seropositive. The CDR3 runs from the conserved cysteine through the conserved F or W. A D gene is named only where the DNA matches it firmly. Clone sizes are given selectively: once, few, many, or a class where the clone is expanded.

D,J,V,size,CDR3,DNA
NA,TRBJ1-1,TRBV5-1,NA,CASSVTGNTEAFF,TGCGCCAGCAGTGTAACAGGGAACACTGAAGCTTTCTTT
TRBD1,TRBJ2-1,TRBV5-4,NA,CASSLGQGSYNEQFF,TGTGCCAGCAGCTTGGGACAGGGGTCCTACAATGAGCAGTTCTTC
NA,TRBJ2-3,TRBV10-3,NA,CAISSATSTDTQYF,TGTGCCATCAGTTCGGCTACTAGCACAGATACGCAGTACTTT
NA,TRBJ1-1,TRBV4-1,NA,CASSRRVLNTEAFF,TGCGCCAGCAGCCGCAGGGTCCTGAACACTGAAGCTTTCTTT
NA,TRBJ2-7,TRBV7-3,NA,CASSLTGGGQYEQYF,TGTGCCAGCAGCTTAACGGGAGGGGGTCAGTACGAGCAGTACTTC
NA,TRBJ2-1,TRBV9,NA,CASSVGDSYNEQFF,TGTGCCAGCAGCGTAGGTGACAGTTACAATGAGCAGTTCTTC
NA,TRBJ1-1,TRBV30,few,CAWSLGQAAFF,TGTGCCTGGAGTTTGGGCCAGGCAGCTTTCTTT
NA,TRBJ2-7,TRBV11-3,NA,CASSPTAGATFYEQYF,TGTGCCAGCAGCCCCACGGCAGGGGCGACCTTCTACGAGCAGTACTTC
NA,TRBJ1-5,TRBV15,NA,CATSRGGISNQPQHF,TGTGCCACCAGCAGAGGAGGGATAAGCAATCAGCCCCAGCATTTT
NA,TRBJ2-7,TRBV6-5,NA,CASSYGGRNYEQYF,TGTGCCAGCAGTTACGGAGGACGGAACTACGAGCAGTACTTC
NA,TRBJ2-6,TRBV15,NA,CATSRLSGANVLTF,TGTGCCACCAGCAGACTTTCTGGGGCCAACGTCCTGACTTTC
TRBD1,TRBJ2-1,TRBV11-2,few,CASSLDQGTVQFF,TGTGCCAGCAGCTTAGATCAAGGGACAGTCCAGTTCTTC
NA,TRBJ1-2,TRBV6-4,NA,CASSDGTHNGYTF,TGTGCCAGCAGTGACGGGACACACAATGGCTACACCTTC
NA,TRBJ1-3,TRBV28,NA,CASSFLFRTGASFSGNTIYF,TGTGCCAGCAGTTTCCTATTCAGGACGGGAGCTTCCTTCTCTGGAAACACCATATATTTT
NA,TRBJ1-2,TRBV5-1,NA,CASSFFQTGTNYGYTF,TGCGCCAGCAGCTTCTTCCAAACCGGGACAAATTATGGCTACACCTTC
NA,TRBJ1-2,TRBV19,NA,CASSTSGRVGYTF,TGTGCCAGTAGTACCTCCGGGAGGGTTGGCTACACCTTC
TRBD2,TRBJ2-1,TRBV5-4,NA,CASSQTSGSYNEQFF,TGTGCCAGCAGCCAGACTAGCGGGAGCTACAATGAGCAGTTCTTC
NA,TRBJ2-7,TRBV6-1,NA,CASRRERAGGAQYF,TGTGCCAGCAGGAGGGAGCGGGCCGGTGGGGCGCAGTACTTC
NA,TRBJ1-1,TRBV11-3,NA,CASSLSGQMNTEAFF,TGTGCCAGCAGCTTATCAGGACAGATGAACACTGAAGCTTTCTTT
NA,TRBJ2-3,TRBV6-5,NA,CASRSGWGTDTQYF,TGTGCCAGCAGAAGCGGGTGGGGCACAGATACGCAGTATTTT
TRBD2,TRBJ2-3,TRBV7-7,NA,CASSPIAGADTQYF,TGTGCTAGCAGCCCTATAGCGGGAGCGGATACGCAGTATTTT
NA,TRBJ1-4,TRBV5-6,NA,CASSLGQSEKLFF,TGTGCCAGCAGCTTGGGACAGAGCGAAAAACTGTTTTTT
NA,TRBJ2-5,TRBV7-8,NA,CASSRGSETQYF,TGTGCCAGCAGCCGAGGGTCCGAGACCCAGTACTTC
TRBD1,TRBJ2-5,TRBV29-1,NA,CSVEETGVRQETQYF,TGCAGCGTTGAAGAGACAGGGGTCCGTCAAGAGACCCAGTACTTC
TRBD1,TRBJ1-3,TRBV7-6,NA,CASSFGTGGAGNTIYF,TGTGCCAGCAGCTTCGGAACAGGGGGTGCTGGAAACACCATATATTTT
TRBD1,TRBJ1-4,TRBV4-1,few,CASSQGQGNEKLFF,TGCGCCAGCAGCCAGGGACAGGGGAATGAAAAACTGTTTTTT
NA,TRBJ2-1,TRBV4-2,NA,CASSPGHNNEQFF,TGTGCCAGCAGCCCAGGGCACAACAATGAGCAGTTCTTC
NA,TRBJ2-5,TRBV6-1,few,CASSAEETQYF,TGTGCCAGCAGTGCTGAAGAGACCCAGTACTTC
NA,TRBJ2-1,TRBV5-4,NA,CASSLAIFGNEQFF,TGTGCCAGCAGCCTTGCTATTTTCGGGAATGAGCAGTTCTTC
NA,TRBJ1-2,TRBV19,NA,CASSIAETGSYGYTF,TGTGCCAGTAGTATAGCCGAGACAGGTTCATATGGCTACACCTTC
TRBD1,TRBJ2-4,TRBV15,NA,CATSRNRGQGNIQYF,TGTGCCACCAGCAGAAACAGGGGGCAGGGAAACATTCAGTACTTC
TRBD1,TRBJ1-5,TRBV2,NA,CASSQGQLGQPQHF,TGTGCCAGCAGCCAGGGACAGCTGGGACAGCCCCAGCATTTT
NA,TRBJ2-2,TRBV15,NA,CATSRGGGVIGTGELFF,TGTGCCACCAGCAGAGGAGGGGGGGTAATCGGAACCGGGGAGCTGTTTTTT
NA,TRBJ1-1,TRBV6-5,NA,CASSFSGGNTEAFF,TGTGCCAGCAGTTTCTCCGGAGGGAACACTGAAGCTTTCTTT
NA,TRBJ2-7,TRBV5-1,NA,CASSSSYEQYF,TGCGCCAGCAGCTCTTCCTACGAGCAGTACTTC
TRBD1,TRBJ2-5,TRBV30,NA,CAWDRGQETQYF,TGTGCCTGGGACAGGGGGCAAGAGACCCAGTACTTC
TRBD2,TRBJ2-1,TRBV5-4,NA,CASSFPLAGGYNEQFF,TGTGCCAGCAGCTTCCCACTAGCGGGGGGATACAATGAGCAGTTCTTC
NA,TRBJ2-3,TRBV11-2,once,CASSWTVSTDTQYF,TGTGCCAGCAGCTGGACAGTTAGCACAGATACGCAGTATTTT
NA,TRBJ2-3,TRBV11-3,NA,CASSLGPEDTQYF,TGTGCCAGCAGCTTAGGGCCCGAAGATACGCAGTATTTT
NA,TRBJ2-7,TRBV27,NA,CASHGRDSYEQYF,TGTGCCAGCCACGGACGGGACTCCTACGAGCAGTACTTC
TRBD1,TRBJ1-1,TRBV19,once,CASSIIGTANTEAFF,TGTGCCAGTAGTATAATCGGGACAGCGAACACTGAAGCTTTCTTT